The subject of this entry is one T cell receptor (beta chain). What it binds is unknown. This record belongs to a study of T-cell reconstitution after alpha-beta-depleted transplantation in children. Unique molecular identifiers were built into the TCRbeta library. TCRdb re-derived calls from the PCR reads in MiXCR, one entry per CDR3 protein. This repertoire shows 700,000 or so distinct CDR3 sequences, under 15% found once; its top ten account for about 0.79%. CDR1 is SEHNR, CDR2 FQNEAQ, per germline (reference sequence). V was pared by 5 bases and J by 8 bases, with 13 bases of the junction left unmatched. The CDR3 spans 16 residues. General study points: From surviving recipient T cells and thymic progenitors came the high day-60 TCRbeta diversity observed in some patients. Approximately two months post-transplant, alpha-beta T cells reportedly originated from several hundred expanded graft clones.

The material sequenced was PBMCs, taken before TCRalphabeta/CD19-depleted stem cell transplant. The J gene is TRBJ2-1, the V gene TRBV7-9, with TRBD1 matching 9 bases. The TCR was taken from a girl aged 2 to 10 with congenital amegakaryocytic thrombocytopenia, due to receive a stem cell transplant. The CDR3, as DNA: TGTGCCAGCAGCCCCCACAGGGGGCAGGTTCTCGATGAGCAGTTCTTC. It is translated as CASSPHRGQVLDEQFF.